This T cell receptor (beta chain) comes out of a study of naive and memory T cell subsets. This CDR3 has 18 amino acids. Germline V gene sequence: CDR1 MDHEN, CDR2 SYDVKM. Trimming cost V 7 bases and J 0 bases; bases outside gene matches: 7. TCR cDNA received a 3' ligated oligonucleotide that carried a UMI. Unsorted total RNA, roughly 1 to 1000 ng, was DNase treated before reverse transcription. General study points: This RNA-based method may be sensitive to activation-related transcript changes.

Amplification of ligated cDNA took four PCR rounds with SP2 and nested alpha and beta constant primers. For blood and skin samples, reverse transcription used TCR alpha and beta constant primers. MiXCR was run by TCRdb on the 5' RACE reads, yielding one entry per CDR3 protein. The top ten clones hold 9.8% of a sample with 56,000 or so distinct CDR3 sequences, around 8% of them seen once. Note on this clonotype: Antigen specificity is unknown.

This sequence joins TRBV28 and TRBJ2-1; 15 nucleotides align to TRBD2. This receptor was taken from a female donor in good health. The CDR3 is CASTPGLAGGSSYNEQFF. The CDR3 DNA reads TGTGCCAGCACCCCGGGACTAGCGGGGGGTAGCTCCTACAATGAGCAGTTCTTC.